The entry below gives a single T cell receptor beta chain sequence along with its context. Its antigen is unknown. This record belongs to a study of early T cells in non-severe SARS-CoV-2 infection. Separate cDNA molecules each had unique molecular identifiers attached to them. TCRdb fed the 5' RACE reads into MiXCR, producing one record per CDR3 protein. The table includes 55,000 to 70,000 distinct CDR3 sequences, about 10% detected once. Germline V gene data show CDR1 as SQVTM and CDR2 as ANQGSEA. This CDR3 spans 13 amino acids. J was trimmed by 3 bases and V by 4 bases; bases with no gene match: 5. The study, taken as a whole, reports: VDJdb matching skewed toward anti-spike CD8 responses, missing private and CD4 specificities.

The sequenced sample consisted of whole blood. The TCR sequence derives from an adult who was a healthcare worker with PCR-confirmed SARS-CoV-2 infection or an uninfected control (not recorded which). The chain joins TRBV29-1 to TRBJ2-7; TRBD2 agrees at 8 bases. CDR3 nucleotides: TGCAGCGTTGCGGCTAGCGGGTTCTACGAGCAGTACTTC. Its protein product is CSVAASGFYEQYF.